Presented here are 16 T cell receptor beta chains from one specimen sequenced in a study of T cells in Graves' hyperthyroidism and ophthalmopathy. There were TCR beta CDR3 regions amplified from RNA transcripts. Carried out on the TCR CDR3, a first-round RT-PCR used the HTBI primer set. TCRdb re-called the multiplex PCR reads with MiXCR, one entry per CDR3 protein. The sample carries a few hundred thousand distinct CDR3 sequences, roughly 50% recorded once. The source material was peripheral blood or thyroid tissue (not recorded which). The receptors derive from a woman younger than 30 with Graves' hyperthyroidism.

The sample holds many counts of this clonotype. The V call is TRBV20-1, the J call TRBJ1-5; 7 bases align to TRBD1. Trimming removed 6 bases from V and 3 bases from J; junction bases left unmatched: 5. CDR1 and CDR2 (germline): DFQATT, SNEGSKA (reference sequence). This CDR3 comprises 13 residues. Here the CDR3 DNA reads TGCAGTGCCACCGGGACAGACAATCAGCCCCAGCATTTT. Translated: CSATGTDNQPQHF.

This clonotype was counted at least ten times. This sequence joins TRBV7-2 and TRBJ1-6; no definite D call. V gave up 3 bases and J gave up 7 bases, with 4 bases separating them. The CDR3 covers 12 residues. Germline CDR1 SGHTA, CDR2 FQGNSA. The CDR3 DNA is TGTGCCAGCAGCTTGGACAATTCACCCCTCCACTTT. Translated: CASSLDNSPLHF.

The V and J genes are TRBV20-1 and TRBJ2-7, with D perhaps matching TRBD1 (6 bases). V shed 7 bases and J shed 4 bases, with 26 bases lying between them. Per germline, CDR1 DFQATT and CDR2 SNEGSKA (reference sequence). The CDR3 is made up of 16 amino acids. The DNA for the CDR3 is TGCAGTGTCATAGATCCCACCACGCAGACAGGTTACGAGCAGTACTTC. Protein sequence: CSVIDPTTQTGYEQYF.

V usage is TRBV25-1 and J usage is TRBJ1-2; perhaps TRBD1 as D (5 bases). The V gene's germline CDR1 is MGHDK and CDR2 SYGVNS. Trimming took 10 bases from V and 7 from J, leaving 10 bases between them. The CDR3 runs to 10 residues. The CDR3 protein is CATGQGGYTF. As DNA, the CDR3 is TGTGCCACAGGGCAGGGTGGCTACACCTTC.

This sequence joins TRBV20-1 and TRBJ2-7; a possible D gene is TRBD2 (6 bases). Trimming removed 3 bases at V and 3 bases at J, with 15 bases between. The CDR3 is 14 residues long. Germline CDR1 and CDR2: DFQATT and SNEGSKA (reference sequence). This chain's CDR3 is CSASRGTEGYEQYF. The CDR3 region has the DNA TGCAGTGCTAGTCGGGGGACTGAGGGCTACGAGCAGTACTTC.

The chain employs TRBV24-1 and TRBJ2-2; the D gene is possibly TRBD2 (6 bases). Germline CDR1 and CDR2: KGHDR and SFDVKD. The germline V and J ends were trimmed by 5 bases and 7 bases, with 13 bases remaining between them. This CDR3 has 14 amino acids. For the CDR3, the DNA is TGTGCCACCAGTGCCCCGGGACTGGGCGGGGAGCTGTTTTTT. It specifies CATSAPGLGGELFF.

This clonotype was found many times. This sequence joins TRBV7-3 and TRBJ2-5; no firm D call. V was shortened by 2 bases and J by 5 bases, with 9 bases between the two germline ends. The V gene's germline CDR1 is SGHTA and CDR2 FQGTGA. The CDR3 has 13 residues. The CDR3 nucleotides are TGTGCCAGCAGCTTACAACCGCTGGAGACCCAGTACTTC. This translates into CASSLQPLETQYF.

This chain connects TRBV29-1 to TRBJ1-1, with D possibly being TRBD1 (6 bases). CDR1 and CDR2 from the germline V gene are SQVTM and ANQGSEA. CDR3 length: 12 amino acids. V shed 3 bases and J shed 4 bases, with 9 bases lying between them. The CDR3 bases are TGCAGCGTTGAGGGGGGCACCACTGAAGCTTTCTTT. Translated: CSVEGGTTEAFF.

The chain is built from TRBV7-2 and TRBJ2-2; 14 bases match TRBD2. After removal of 5 bases from V and 1 base from J, the junction contained 15 bases not matched to a gene. The CDR3 runs 21 residues. Germline V lookup: CDR1 SGHTA, CDR2 FQGNSA. The CDR3 DNA is TGTGCCAGCAGCCAACCCTTTATGACTAGCGGGAGGGCCGTGAACACCGGGGAGCTGTTTTTT. Protein: CASSQPFMTSGRAVNTGELFF. Variable domain in full (rest from reference TRBV7-2 and TRBJ2-2): GAGVSQSPSNKVTEKGKDVELRCDPISGHTALYWYRQSLGQGLEFLIYFQGNSAPDKSGLPSDRFSAERTGGSVSTLTIQRTQQEDSAVYLCASSQPFMTSGRAVNTGELFFGEGSRLTVL.

The chain uses TRBV19 and TRBJ1-1; D gene uncertain. CDR1 LNHDA and CDR2 SQIVND come from the germline V gene (reference sequence). V was shortened by 5 bases and J by 0 bases, with 10 bases between the two germline ends. The CDR3 extends over 14 amino acids. The CDR3 region is CASSAPSLNTEAFF. The CDR3 nucleotides read TGTGCCAGTAGTGCCCCTTCATTGAACACTGAAGCTTTCTTT.

The J gene is TRBJ1-1, the V gene TRBV2; a weak D match, TRBD1 (6 bases). Germline CDR1 reads SNHLY; CDR2 reads FYNNEI. The CDR3 has 8 residues. Trimming stripped 9 bases from V and 13 bases from J, with 9 bases between. Here the CDR3 DNA reads TGTGCCAGTCTCAGGGGTTTCTTT. Protein sequence: CASLRGFF.

V is TRBV7-2 and J is TRBJ1-4, with D perhaps matching TRBD1 (5 bases). This CDR3 has 15 residues. Deletions cut 5 bases from V and 3 bases from J, with 13 bases between. Germline assignment: CDR1 SGHTA and CDR2 FQGNSA. CDR3 region: CASSPRGDANEKLFF. The CDR3, as DNA: TGTGCCAGCAGCCCACGGGGGGATGCTAATGAAAAACTGTTTTTT.

This chain uses TRBV12-3 or TRBV12-4 with TRBJ2-7; 13 bases are a match to TRBD2. Trimming at V came to 8 bases and at J to 4 bases, leaving 5 bases not matched to a gene. The CDR3 runs 14 residues. The CDR3 reads CASLLAGGPYEQYF. The CDR3, as DNA: TGTGCCAGCCTACTAGCGGGAGGGCCATACGAGCAGTACTTC.

The sample holds one count of this clonotype. The gene calls are TRBV25-1 and TRBJ1-4, with D hard to call. Trimming left V 6 bases short and J 0 bases short, with 17 bases between. The CDR3 length is 17 residues. The germline V gene has CDR1 MGHDK and CDR2 SYGVNS. DNA of the CDR3: TGTGCCAGCAGCTTAGCGGTGGGGTCCGCAACTAATGAAAAACTGTTTTTT. Amino acid sequence: CASSLAVGSATNEKLFF.

V is TRBV12-3 or TRBV12-4 and J is TRBJ1-1; D unclear. V was cut by 6 bases and J by 10 bases, with 18 bases left in between. The CDR3 spans 13 residues. The CDR3 DNA is TGTGCCAGCAGCTTGGCCGGTTTAGGCTCAGCTTTCTTT. Protein product: CASSLAGLGSAFF.

This clonotype was counted at least ten times. The gene calls are TRBV29-1 and TRBJ2-5, with D possibly matching TRBD2 (5 bases). This CDR3 is 14 amino acids long. Trimming pared 1 base from V and 0 bases from J, leaving 9 bases between. Germline V gives CDR1 SQVTM, CDR2 ANQGSEA. CDR3 DNA: TGCAGCGTTGAAGGAGGGCCTAACCAAGAGACCCAGTACTTC. Encoded protein: CSVEGGPNQETQYF.